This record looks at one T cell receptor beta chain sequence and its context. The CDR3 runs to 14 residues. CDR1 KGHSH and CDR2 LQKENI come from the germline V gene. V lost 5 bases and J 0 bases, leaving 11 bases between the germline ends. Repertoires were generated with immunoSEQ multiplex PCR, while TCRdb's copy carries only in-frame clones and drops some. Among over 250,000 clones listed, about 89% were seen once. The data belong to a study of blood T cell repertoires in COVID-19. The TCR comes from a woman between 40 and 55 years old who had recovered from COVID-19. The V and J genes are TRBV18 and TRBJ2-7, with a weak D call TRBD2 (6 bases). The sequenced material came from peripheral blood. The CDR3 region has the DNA TGTGCCAGCTCAGGGACTTTAACCTCCTACGAGCAGTACTTC. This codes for CASSGTLTSYEQYF.